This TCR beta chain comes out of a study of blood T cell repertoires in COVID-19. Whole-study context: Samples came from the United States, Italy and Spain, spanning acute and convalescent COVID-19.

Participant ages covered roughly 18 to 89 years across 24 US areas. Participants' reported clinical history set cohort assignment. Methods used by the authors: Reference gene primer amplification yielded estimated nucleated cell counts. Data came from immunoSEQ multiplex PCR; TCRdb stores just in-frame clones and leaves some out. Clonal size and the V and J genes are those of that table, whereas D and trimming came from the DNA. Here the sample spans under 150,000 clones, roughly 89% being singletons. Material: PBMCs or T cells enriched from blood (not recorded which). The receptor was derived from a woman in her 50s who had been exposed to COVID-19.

The CDR3 sequence is CASSLEWRGRHGYTF. The CDR3 bases are TGCGCCAGCAGCTTGGAATGGCGCGGAAGGCATGGCTACACCTTC. The chain has TRBV5-1 and TRBJ1-2, with no clear D. The germline CDR1 and CDR2 sequences are SGHRS and YFSETQ. The V and J ends lost 0 bases and 6 bases respectively, with 15 bases between them. This CDR3 contains 15 residues. The complete variable domain, with remaining parts taken from reference TRBV5-1 and TRBJ1-2, reads KAGVTQTPRYLIKTRGQQVTLSCSPISGHRSVSWYQQTPGQGLQFLFEYFSETQRNKGNFPGRFSGRQFSNSRSEMNVSTLELGDSALYLCASSLEWRGRHGYTFGSGTRLTVV.